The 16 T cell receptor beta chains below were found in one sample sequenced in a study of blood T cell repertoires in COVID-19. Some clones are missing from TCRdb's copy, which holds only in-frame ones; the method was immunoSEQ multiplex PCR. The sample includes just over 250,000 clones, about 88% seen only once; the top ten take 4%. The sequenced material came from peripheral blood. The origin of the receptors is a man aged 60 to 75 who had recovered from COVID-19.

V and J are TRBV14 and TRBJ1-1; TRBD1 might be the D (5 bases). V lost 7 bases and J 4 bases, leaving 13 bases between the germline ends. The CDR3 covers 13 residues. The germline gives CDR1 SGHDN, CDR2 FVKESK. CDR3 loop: CASTATVSTEAFF. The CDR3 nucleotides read TGTGCCAGCACTGCGACAGTCAGCACTGAAGCTTTCTTT.

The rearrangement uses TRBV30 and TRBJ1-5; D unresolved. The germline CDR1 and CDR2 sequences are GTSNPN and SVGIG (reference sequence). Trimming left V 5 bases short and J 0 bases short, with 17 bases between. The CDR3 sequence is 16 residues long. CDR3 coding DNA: TGTGCCTGGGGAGTAAAACTAGGATCTAGCAATCAGCCCCAGCATTTT. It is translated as CAWGVKLGSSNQPQHF.

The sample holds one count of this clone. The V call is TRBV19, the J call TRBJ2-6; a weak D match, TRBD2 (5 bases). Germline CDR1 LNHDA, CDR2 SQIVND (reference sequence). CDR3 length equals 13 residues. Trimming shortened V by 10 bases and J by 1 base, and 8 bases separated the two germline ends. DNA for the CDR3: TGTGCCACGAGGGAGTCTGGGGCCAACGTCCTGACTTTC. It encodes CATRESGANVLTF.

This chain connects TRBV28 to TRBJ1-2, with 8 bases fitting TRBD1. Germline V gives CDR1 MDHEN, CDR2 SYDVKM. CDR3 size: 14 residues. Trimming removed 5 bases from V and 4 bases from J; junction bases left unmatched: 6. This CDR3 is CASSPLTGAYGYTF. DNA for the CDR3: TGTGCCAGCAGTCCCTTGACAGGGGCCTATGGCTACACCTTC.

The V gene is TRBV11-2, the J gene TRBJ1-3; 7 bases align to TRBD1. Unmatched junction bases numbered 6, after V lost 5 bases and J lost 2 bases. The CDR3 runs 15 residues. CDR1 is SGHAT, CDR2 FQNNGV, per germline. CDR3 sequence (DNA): TGTGCCAGCAGCCCTCCCGACAGGGCTGGAAACACCATATATTTT. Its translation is CASSPPDRAGNTIYF.

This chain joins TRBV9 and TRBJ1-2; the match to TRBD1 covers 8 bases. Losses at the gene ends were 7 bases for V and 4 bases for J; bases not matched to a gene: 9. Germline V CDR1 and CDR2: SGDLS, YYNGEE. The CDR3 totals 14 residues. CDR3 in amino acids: CASGQQGDPYGYTF. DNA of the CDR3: TGTGCCAGCGGACAACAGGGGGATCCCTATGGCTACACCTTC.

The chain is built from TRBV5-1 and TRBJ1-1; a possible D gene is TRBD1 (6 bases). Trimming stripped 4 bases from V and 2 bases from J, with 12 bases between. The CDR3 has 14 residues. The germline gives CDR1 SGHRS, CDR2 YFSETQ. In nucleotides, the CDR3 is TGCGCCAGCAGCACTGGGACAATAAACACTGAAGCTTTCTTT. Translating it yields CASSTGTINTEAFF.

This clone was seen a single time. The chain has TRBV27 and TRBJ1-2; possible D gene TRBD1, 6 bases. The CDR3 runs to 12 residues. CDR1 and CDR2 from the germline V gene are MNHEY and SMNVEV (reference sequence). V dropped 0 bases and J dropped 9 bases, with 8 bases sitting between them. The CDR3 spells CASSLSGGSYTF. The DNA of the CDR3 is TGTGCCAGCAGTTTATCTGGGGGCAGCTACACCTTC.

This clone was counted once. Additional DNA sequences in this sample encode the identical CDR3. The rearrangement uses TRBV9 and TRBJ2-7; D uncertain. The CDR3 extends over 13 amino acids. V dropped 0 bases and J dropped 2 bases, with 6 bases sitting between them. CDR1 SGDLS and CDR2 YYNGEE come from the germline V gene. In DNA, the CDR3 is TGTGCCAGCAGCGTAGGGTCTACCTACGAGCAGTACTTC. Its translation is CASSVGSTYEQYF.

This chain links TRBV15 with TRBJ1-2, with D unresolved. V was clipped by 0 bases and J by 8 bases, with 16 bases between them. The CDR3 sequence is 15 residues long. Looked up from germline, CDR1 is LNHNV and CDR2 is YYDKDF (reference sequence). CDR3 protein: CATSRDDRGESGYTF. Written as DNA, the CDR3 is TGTGCCACCAGCAGAGATGATAGAGGAGAGTCGGGCTACACCTTC.

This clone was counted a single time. For the CDR3, the DNA is TGTGCCAGCAGCCACGGGACACCCCGGAGGGAAAAACTGTTTTTT. Protein: CASSHGTPRREKLFF. This chain uses TRBV7-6 with TRBJ1-4; a weak D match, TRBD1 (6 bases). Trimming shortened V by 5 bases and J by 8 bases, and 18 bases separated the two germline ends. Per germline, CDR1 SGHVS and CDR2 FNYEAQ. The CDR3 has 15 residues.

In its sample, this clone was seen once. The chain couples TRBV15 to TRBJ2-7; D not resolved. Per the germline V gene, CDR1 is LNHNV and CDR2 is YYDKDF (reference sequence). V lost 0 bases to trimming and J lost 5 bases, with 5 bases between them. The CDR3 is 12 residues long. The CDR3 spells CATSRDRNEQYF. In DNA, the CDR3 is TGTGCCACCAGCAGAGATAGAAACGAGCAGTACTTC.

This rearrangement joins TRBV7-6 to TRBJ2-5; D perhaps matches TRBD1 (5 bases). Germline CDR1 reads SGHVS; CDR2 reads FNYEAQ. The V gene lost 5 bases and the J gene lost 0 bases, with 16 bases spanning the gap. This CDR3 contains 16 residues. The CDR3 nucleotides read TGTGCCAGCAGCCGCCCCCCCAGGACACACCAAGAGACCCAGTACTTC. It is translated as CASSRPPRTHQETQYF.

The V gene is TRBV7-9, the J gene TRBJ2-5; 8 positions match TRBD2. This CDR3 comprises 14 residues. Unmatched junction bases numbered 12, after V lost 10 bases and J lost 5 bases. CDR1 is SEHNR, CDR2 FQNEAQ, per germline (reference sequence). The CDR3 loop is CATKIAGPRETQYF. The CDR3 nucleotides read TGTGCCACCAAAATAGCGGGGCCCAGGGAGACCCAGTACTTC.

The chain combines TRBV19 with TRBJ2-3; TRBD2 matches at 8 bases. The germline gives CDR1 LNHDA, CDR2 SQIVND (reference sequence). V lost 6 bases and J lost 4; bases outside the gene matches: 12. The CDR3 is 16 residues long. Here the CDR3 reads CASSPTLAGVADTQYF. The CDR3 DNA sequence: TGTGCCAGTAGCCCCACCCTAGCGGGTGTCGCAGATACGCAGTATTTT. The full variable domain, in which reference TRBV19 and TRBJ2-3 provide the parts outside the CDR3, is DGGITQSPKYLFRKEGQNVTLSCEQNLNHDAMYWYRQDPGQGLRLIYYSQIVNDFQKGDIAEGYSVSREKKESFPLTVTSAQKNPTAFYLCASSPTLAGVADTQYFGPGTRLTVL.

Here the CDR3 reads CSASRRGLAADTQYF. The CDR3 bases are TGCAGTGCTAGTCGGAGGGGACTAGCAGCAGATACGCAGTATTTT. V is TRBV20-1 and J is TRBJ2-3; the match to TRBD2 covers 9 bases. This CDR3 has 15 amino acids. Germline V gene lookup returns CDR1 DFQATT and CDR2 SNEGSKA (reference sequence). Unmatched junction bases numbered 8, after V lost 3 bases and J lost 4 bases.